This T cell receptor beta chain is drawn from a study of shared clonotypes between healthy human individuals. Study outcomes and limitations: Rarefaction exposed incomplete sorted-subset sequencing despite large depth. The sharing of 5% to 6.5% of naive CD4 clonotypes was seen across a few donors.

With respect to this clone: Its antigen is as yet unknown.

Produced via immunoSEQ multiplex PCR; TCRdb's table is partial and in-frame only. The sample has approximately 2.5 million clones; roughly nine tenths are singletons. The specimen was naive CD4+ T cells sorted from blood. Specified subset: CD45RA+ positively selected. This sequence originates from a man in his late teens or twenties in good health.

As DNA, the CDR3 is TGCAGCGTTGAGGGGACAGTTAGCAATCAGCCCCAGCATTTT. Protein product: CSVEGTVSNQPQHF. The chain has TRBV29-1 and TRBJ1-5, with TRBD1 matching over 7 bases. After removal of 3 bases from V and 0 bases from J, the junction contained 2 bases not matched to a gene. From germline, CDR1 is SQVTM and CDR2 ANQGSEA. CDR3 size: 14 residues.